Given below is one T cell receptor beta chain in context. The antigen is undetermined. The CDR3 runs 15 residues. The sample is drawn from a study of T cell responses to AZD1222 COVID-19 vaccine. Study-level results: The breadth and depth of Spike-specific TCRs increased once two AZD1222 doses had been given. Unmutated variant regions are reportedly targeted by nearly half of spike-specific TCRs. Repertoires in all cases were sampled only once the peak T cell response had passed.

Profiling relied on immunoSEQ multiplex PCR, and the TCRdb table lists in-frame clones only, not all of them. The sample holds about 90,000 clones; less than 85% are singletons and the top ten take roughly 4.7%. The source material was peripheral blood, sampled 28 days after the second AZD1222 dose. The chain carries TRBV21-1 and TRBJ1-2. TRBV21-1 is a known pseudogene. This TCR derives from an adult who received the AZD1222 COVID-19 vaccine. CDR3 residues: CASSHPKLGNYGYTF. The CDR3, as DNA: TGTGCCAGCAGCCACCCAAAGTTGGGTAACTATGGCTACACCTTC.